Listed here are 11 T cell receptor beta chains from one sample, sequenced in a study of blood T cell repertoires in COVID-19. Libraries were prepared by immunoSEQ multiplex PCR; TCRdb keeps only in-frame clonotypes and omits some of them. The sample lists some 270,000 clones; approximately 90% were seen once. Source material: peripheral blood. The receptors come from a man aged 30 to 45 with acute or convalescent COVID-19.

The V call is TRBV9, the J call TRBJ1-5, with a tentative D call TRBD1 (6 bases). The germline V and J ends were trimmed by 3 bases and 2 bases, with 18 bases remaining between them. The CDR3 runs to 17 residues. The germline CDR1 and CDR2 sequences are SGDLS and YYNGEE. The CDR3 DNA sequence: TGTGCCAGCAGCGCGGAGCCCAGGGGCCCGGGCAATCAGCCCCAGCATTTT. Protein sequence: CASSAEPRGPGNQPQHF.

The chain employs TRBV5-4 and TRBJ2-1; possibly TRBD2 for D (6 bases). Germline values: CDR1 SGHNT, CDR2 YYREEE (reference sequence). The CDR3 extends over 15 amino acids. The V gene lost 0 bases and the J gene lost 3 bases, with 10 bases spanning the gap. This CDR3 is CASSLDSGRYNEQFF. The CDR3 region has the DNA TGTGCCAGCAGCTTGGATAGCGGCCGCTACAATGAGCAGTTCTTC.

The rearrangement uses TRBV5-1 and TRBJ2-5; TRBD1 agrees at 9 bases. V trimming: 5 bases; J trimming: 4 bases; junction bases outside the gene matches: 12. The CDR3 covers 16 residues. Germline CDR1 SGHRS, CDR2 YFSETQ. CDR3 protein: CASSTLGQGRRETQYF. For the CDR3, the DNA is TGCGCCAGCAGTACCCTGGGACAGGGTCGCCGAGAGACCCAGTACTTC.

The chain links TRBV5-1 to TRBJ2-2; 11 nucleotides line up with TRBD1. The germline V gene has CDR1 SGHRS and CDR2 YFSETQ. Trimming cost V 3 bases and J 6 bases; bases outside gene matches: 7. The CDR3 runs to 16 residues. The CDR3 DNA reads as TGCGCCAGCAGCTACCGGGACAGGGGGTTTCCCGGGGAGCTGTTTTTT. As protein: CASSYRDRGFPGELFF. The variable domain in full, completed from reference TRBV5-1 and TRBJ2-2, reads KAGVTQTPRYLIKTRGQQVTLSCSPISGHRSVSWYQQTPGQGLQFLFEYFSETQRNKGNFPGRFSGRQFSNSRSEMNVSTLELGDSALYLCASSYRDRGFPGELFFGEGSRLTVL.

This clone occurred a few times. The J gene is TRBJ2-7, the V gene TRBV28; 7 bases are a match to TRBD1. Germline CDR1 is MDHEN and CDR2 is SYDVKM. CDR3 length equals 14 residues. V was pared by 9 bases and J by 2 bases, with 10 bases of the junction left unmatched. CDR3 nucleotide sequence: TGTGCCAGTTATAGTCACCAGGGGGCCTACGAGCAGTACTTC. Encoded protein: CASYSHQGAYEQYF.

The chain has TRBV5-5 and TRBJ2-5, with TRBD2 as a possible D gene (6 bases). Germline values: CDR1 SGHKS, CDR2 YYEKEE (reference sequence). Trimming cost V 4 bases and J 1 base, with 11 bases left between them. The CDR3 is 14 amino acids. The CDR3 DNA is TGTGCCAGCAGCGTGCCGGGAGTCCAAGAGACCCAGTACTTC. This encodes CASSVPGVQETQYF.

The chain is built from TRBV4-1 and TRBJ2-7; 7 bases map to TRBD1. V lost 4 bases, J lost 2 bases, and 11 bases stayed unmatched. CDR1 and CDR2 from the germline V gene are MGHRA and YSYEKL. CDR3 length: 16 amino acids. The DNA for the CDR3 is TGCGCCAGCAGCCTAGGGGGCGGCGGTAGCCCCTACGAGCAGTACTTC. Translated: CASSLGGGGSPYEQYF.

The rearrangement joins TRBV5-6 to TRBJ2-1; possibly TRBD1 for D (6 bases). The CDR3 consists of 14 residues. Trimming removed 4 bases from V and 4 bases from J, with 12 bases in between. CDR1 SGHDT and CDR2 YYEEEE come from the germline V gene. In DNA, the CDR3 is TGTGCCAGCAGCCGGGACACCCGATACAATGAGCAGTTCTTC. It yields the protein CASSRDTRYNEQFF.

Comments on this clone: Relative to the germline gene, one junction end is altered; a read error may explain this. The chain has TRBV2 and TRBJ2-1; 11 nucleotides align to TRBD2. This CDR3 has 12 residues. CDR1 SNHLY and CDR2 FYNNEI come from the germline V gene. CDR3 nucleotide sequence: TGTGCCAGCAGTGTTAAACTAGCGGGGGTGCTCTTC. This encodes CASSVKLAGVLF.

The table lists this clone with a count of one. The chain uses TRBV18 and TRBJ2-3, with a possible D match to TRBD2 (6 bases). The germline V gene has CDR1 KGHSH and CDR2 LQKENI. V was pared by 4 bases and J by 1 base, with 6 bases between. This CDR3 is 13 amino acids long. In DNA form, the CDR3 reads TGTGCCAGCTCACTAGCGGGCACAGATACGCAGTATTTT. Translated: CASSLAGTDTQYF.

This clone was detected once. The chain is built from TRBV6-5 and TRBJ1-1; 8 bases line up with TRBD1. Per germline, CDR1 MNHEY and CDR2 SVGAGI. The V segment lost 2 bases and the J segment 2 bases; nucleotides outside the gene matches: 1. The CDR3 is 14 residues long. The CDR3 DNA sequence: TGTGCCAGCAGTTACGGACAGGGAAACACTGAAGCTTTCTTT. Amino acid sequence: CASSYGQGNTEAFF.